This T cell receptor (beta chain) was observed in a study of PD-1 blockade in mismatch repair-deficient tumors. Turning to the study itself: Patients had around 11 mismatch repair-deficient cancer types and were previously treated and progressing.

Clones were read by immunoSEQ multiplex PCR, and TCRdb kept only the in-frame ones, dropping some. The sample lists 76,000 or so clones; about 82% were seen once. This clonotype was sampled from an adult with mismatch repair-deficient cancer. This specimen was peripheral blood, taken 44 weeks after starting pembrolizumab.

The CDR3 is CASSTRQGSAKNIQYF. DNA for the CDR3: TGTGCCAGCAGCACTCGACAGGGCAGTGCCAAAAACATTCAGTACTTC. The rearrangement links TRBV11-3 to TRBJ2-4, with 7 nucleotides matching TRBD1. Germline V gene data show CDR1 as SGHNT and CDR2 as YENEEA. The trim removed 5 bases at V and 1 base at J, leaving 8 bases unmatched. The CDR3 is 16 residues long.